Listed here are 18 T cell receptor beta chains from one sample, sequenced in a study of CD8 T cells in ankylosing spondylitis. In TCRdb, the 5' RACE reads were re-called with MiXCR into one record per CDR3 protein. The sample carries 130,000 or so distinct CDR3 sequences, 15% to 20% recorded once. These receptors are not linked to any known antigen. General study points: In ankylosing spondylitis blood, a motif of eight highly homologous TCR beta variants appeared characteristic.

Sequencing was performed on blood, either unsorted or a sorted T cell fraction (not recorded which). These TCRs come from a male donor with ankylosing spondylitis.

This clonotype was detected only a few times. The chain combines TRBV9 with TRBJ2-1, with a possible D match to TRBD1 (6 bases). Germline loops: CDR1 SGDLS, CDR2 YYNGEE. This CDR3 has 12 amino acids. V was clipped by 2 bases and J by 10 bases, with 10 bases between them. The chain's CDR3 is CASSVDRTEQFF. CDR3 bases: TGTGCCAGCAGCGTTGACAGGACAGAGCAGTTCTTC.

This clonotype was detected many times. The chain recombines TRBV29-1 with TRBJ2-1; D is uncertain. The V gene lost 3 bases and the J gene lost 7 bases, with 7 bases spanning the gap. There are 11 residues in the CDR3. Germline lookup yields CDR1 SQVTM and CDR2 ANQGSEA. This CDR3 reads CSVDVENEQFF. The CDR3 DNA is TGCAGCGTTGACGTGGAGAATGAGCAGTTCTTC.

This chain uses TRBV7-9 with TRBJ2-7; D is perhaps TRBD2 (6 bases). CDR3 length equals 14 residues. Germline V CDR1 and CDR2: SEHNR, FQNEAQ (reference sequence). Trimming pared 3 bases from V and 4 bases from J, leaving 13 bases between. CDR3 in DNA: TGTGCCAGCAGCTTGGTAGCGGAGCTTTACGAGCAGTACTTC. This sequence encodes CASSLVAELYEQYF. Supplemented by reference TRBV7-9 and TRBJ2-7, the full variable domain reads DTGVSQNPRHKITKRGQNVTFRCDPISEHNRLYWYRQTLGQGPEFLTYFQNEAQLEKSRLLSDRFSAERPKGSFSTLEIQRTEQGDSAMYLCASSLVAELYEQYFGPGTRLTVT.

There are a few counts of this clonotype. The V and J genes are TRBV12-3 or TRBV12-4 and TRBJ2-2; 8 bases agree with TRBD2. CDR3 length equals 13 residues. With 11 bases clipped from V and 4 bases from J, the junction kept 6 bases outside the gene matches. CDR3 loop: CAGGREVTGELFF. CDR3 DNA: TGTGCCGGGGGGCGGGAGGTCACCGGGGAGCTGTTTTTT.

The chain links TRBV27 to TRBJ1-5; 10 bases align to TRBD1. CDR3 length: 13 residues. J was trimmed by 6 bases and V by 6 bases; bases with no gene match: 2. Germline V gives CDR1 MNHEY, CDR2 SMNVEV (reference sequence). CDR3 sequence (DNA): TGTGCCAGCAGAGGGACAGGGGCTCAGCCCCAGCATTTT. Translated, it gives CASRGTGAQPQHF.

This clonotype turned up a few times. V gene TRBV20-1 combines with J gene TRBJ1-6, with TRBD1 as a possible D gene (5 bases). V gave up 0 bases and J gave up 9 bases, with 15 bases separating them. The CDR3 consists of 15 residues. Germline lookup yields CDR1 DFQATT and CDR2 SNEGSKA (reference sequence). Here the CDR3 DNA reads TGCAGTGCTAGAGATCCCGGGACGGATAGTTCACCCCTCCACTTT. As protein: CSARDPGTDSSPLHF.

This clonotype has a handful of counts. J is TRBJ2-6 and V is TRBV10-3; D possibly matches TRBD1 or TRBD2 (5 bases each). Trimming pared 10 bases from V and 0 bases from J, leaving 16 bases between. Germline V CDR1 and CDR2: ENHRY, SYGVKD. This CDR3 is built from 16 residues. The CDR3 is CATASRGSSGANVLTF. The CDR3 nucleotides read TGTGCCACCGCATCGAGGGGTTCCTCTGGGGCCAACGTCCTGACTTTC.

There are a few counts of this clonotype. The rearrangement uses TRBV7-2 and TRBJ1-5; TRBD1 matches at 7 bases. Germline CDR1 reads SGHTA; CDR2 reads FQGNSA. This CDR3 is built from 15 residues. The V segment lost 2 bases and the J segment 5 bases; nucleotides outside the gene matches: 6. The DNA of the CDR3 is TGTGCCAGCAGCTTACGCGACAGGGCCTATCAGCCCCAGCATTTT. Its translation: CASSLRDRAYQPQHF.

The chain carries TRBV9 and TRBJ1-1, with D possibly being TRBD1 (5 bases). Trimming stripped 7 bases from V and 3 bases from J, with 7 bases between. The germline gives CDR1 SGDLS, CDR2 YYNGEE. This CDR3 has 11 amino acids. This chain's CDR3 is CASQGDTEAFF. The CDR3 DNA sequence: TGTGCCAGCCAGGGTGACACTGAAGCTTTCTTT.

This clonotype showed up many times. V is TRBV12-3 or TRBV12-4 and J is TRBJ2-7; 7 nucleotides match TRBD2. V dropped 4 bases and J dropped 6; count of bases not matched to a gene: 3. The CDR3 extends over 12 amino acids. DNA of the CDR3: TGTGCCAGCAGTTACGGGGGGACCGAGCAGTACTTC. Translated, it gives CASSYGGTEQYF.

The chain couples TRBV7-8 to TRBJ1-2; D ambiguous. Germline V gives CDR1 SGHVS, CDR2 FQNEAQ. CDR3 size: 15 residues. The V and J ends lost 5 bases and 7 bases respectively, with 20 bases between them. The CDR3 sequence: CASSPRPDDRVGYTF. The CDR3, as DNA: TGTGCCAGCAGCCCTCGACCGGATGATAGAGTTGGCTACACCTTC.

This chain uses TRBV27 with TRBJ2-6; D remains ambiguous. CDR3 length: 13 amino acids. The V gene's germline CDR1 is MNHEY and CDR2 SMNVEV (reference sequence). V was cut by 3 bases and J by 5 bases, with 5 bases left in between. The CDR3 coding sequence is TGTGCCAGCAGTTTGTCCAGGGCCAACGTCCTGACTTTC. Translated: CASSLSRANVLTF.

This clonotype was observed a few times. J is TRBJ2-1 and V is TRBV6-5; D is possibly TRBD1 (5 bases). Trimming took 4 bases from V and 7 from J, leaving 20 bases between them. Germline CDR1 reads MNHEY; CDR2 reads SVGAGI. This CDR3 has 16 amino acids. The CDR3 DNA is TGTGCCAGCAGTTTAATCCAGGGCCTGCTTAGTAATGAGCAGTTCTTC. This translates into CASSLIQGLLSNEQFF.

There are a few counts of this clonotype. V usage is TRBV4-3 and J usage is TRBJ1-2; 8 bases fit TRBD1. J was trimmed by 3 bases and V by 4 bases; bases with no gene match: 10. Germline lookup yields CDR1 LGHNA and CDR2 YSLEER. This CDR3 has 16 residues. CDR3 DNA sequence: TGCGCCAGCAGCCCCGGACAGGGCACTCAGCACTATGGCTACACCTTC. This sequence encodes CASSPGQGTQHYGYTF.

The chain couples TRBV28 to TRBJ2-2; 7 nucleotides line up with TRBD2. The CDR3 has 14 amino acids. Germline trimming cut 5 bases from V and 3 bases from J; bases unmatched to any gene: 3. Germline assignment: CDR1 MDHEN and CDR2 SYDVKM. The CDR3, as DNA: TGTGCCAGCAGTCCCCGGGGGGACACCGGGGAGCTGTTTTTT. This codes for CASSPRGDTGELFF.

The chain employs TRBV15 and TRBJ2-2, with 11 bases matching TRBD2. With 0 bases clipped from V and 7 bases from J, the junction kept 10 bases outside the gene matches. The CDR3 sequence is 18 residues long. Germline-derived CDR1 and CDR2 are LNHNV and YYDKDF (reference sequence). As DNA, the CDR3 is TGTGCCACCAGCAGAGAGACTAGCGGGAACCGGAGGATCGGGGAGCTGTTTTTT. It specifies CATSRETSGNRRIGELFF.

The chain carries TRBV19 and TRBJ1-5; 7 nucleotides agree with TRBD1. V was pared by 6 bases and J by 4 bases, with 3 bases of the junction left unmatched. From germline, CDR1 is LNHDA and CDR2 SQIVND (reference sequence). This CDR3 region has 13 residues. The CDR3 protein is CASSRQGNQPQHF. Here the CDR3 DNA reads TGTGCCAGTAGCCGACAGGGTAATCAGCCCCAGCATTTT. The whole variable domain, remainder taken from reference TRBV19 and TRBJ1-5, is DGGITQSPKYLFRKEGQNVTLSCEQNLNHDAMYWYRQDPGQGLRLIYYSQIVNDFQKGDIAEGYSVSREKKESFPLTVTSAQKNPTAFYLCASSRQGNQPQHFGDGTRLSIL.

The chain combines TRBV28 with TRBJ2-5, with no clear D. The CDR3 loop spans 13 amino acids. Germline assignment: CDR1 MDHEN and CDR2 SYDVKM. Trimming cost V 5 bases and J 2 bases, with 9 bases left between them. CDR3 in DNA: TGTGCCAGCAGTATGTCATTTCAAGAGACCCAGTACTTC. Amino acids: CASSMSFQETQYF.